The clone carrying this TCR beta chain showed up just once. This sample is part of a study of blood T cells in healthy people across ages. Each individual donor underwent a draw of approximately 10 milliliters of peripheral blood. The second PCR ran about 6 to 12 cycles with a sample-barcoded 5' primer and J-beta primers. TCRdb independently ran MiXCR on the 5' RACE reads; one entry per CDR3 protein. Of fewer than 1.5 million distinct CDR3 sequences listed, approximately 42% were seen once; the top ten hold 7.9%. Germline values: CDR1 DFQATT, CDR2 SNEGSKA (reference sequence). Losses at the gene ends were 6 bases for V and 2 bases for J; bases not matched to a gene: 5. The length of the CDR3 is 13 residues.

J is TRBJ2-3 and V is TRBV20-1; 7 nucleotides line up with TRBD2. Sample: blood. The TCR comes from a woman between 18 and 30 years old in good health. This CDR3 is CSAYRDYTDTQYF. CDR3 DNA: TGCAGTGCGTACCGGGACTACACAGATACGCAGTATTTT.